This passage covers 22 T cell receptor beta chains from one sample sequenced in a study of blood T cell repertoires in COVID-19. Sequencing used immunoSEQ multiplex PCR; TCRdb keeps in-frame clones, though not all of them. This sample carries over 250,000 clones, 75% to 90% of them seen once, and the ten largest clones take 2% to 3%. The sequenced sample was PBMCs or T cells enriched from blood (not recorded which). Source of these receptors: a woman under 30 who had recovered from COVID-19.

The genes are TRBV18 and TRBJ1-1, with D possibly TRBD1 on 5 matching bases. Germline lookup yields CDR1 KGHSH and CDR2 LQKENI. The V end lost 2 bases, the J end lost 4 bases, and 11 bases lay between the germline ends. This CDR3 has 14 residues. The CDR3 DNA follows: TGTGCCAGCTCACCAGTTGACGGGGGCACTGAAGCTTTCTTT. This sequence encodes CASSPVDGGTEAFF.

V gene TRBV29-1 combines with J gene TRBJ1-4, with a possible D match to TRBD1 (6 bases). Germline-derived CDR1 and CDR2 are SQVTM and ANQGSEA. V gave up 5 bases and J gave up 7 bases, with 14 bases separating them. The CDR3 runs 13 residues. CDR3 nucleotide sequence: TGCAGCGTTCGACAGGTGAAGGGTGAAAAACTGTTTTTT. Translated: CSVRQVKGEKLFF.

This clone was observed a handful of times. The V and J genes are TRBV4-1 and TRBJ1-5, with D unresolved. Trimming took 0 bases from V and 1 from J, leaving 10 bases between them. Germline V gene sequence: CDR1 MGHRA, CDR2 YSYEKL. The CDR3 consists of 16 residues. CDR3 nucleotides: TGCGCCAGCAGCCAAGAGAGGGTGTCCAGCAATCAGCCCCAGCATTTT. It encodes CASSQERVSSNQPQHF.

J is TRBJ1-2 and V is TRBV7-9; the D is unclear. This CDR3 comprises 14 residues. V lost 2 bases, J lost 0 bases, and 7 bases lay in between. The germline CDR1 and CDR2 sequences are SEHNR and FQNEAQ (reference sequence). The CDR3 region has the DNA TGTGCCAGCAGCTTAATGCAGGCTAACTATGGCTACACCTTC. It encodes CASSLMQANYGYTF.

CDR3 DNA sequence: TGTGCCAGCAGCTTAGTACGGGGGGGCCTGGCGGCAGATACGCAGTATTTT. It codes for CASSLVRGGLAADTQYF. The chain uses TRBV7-8 and TRBJ2-3; 8 nucleotides align to TRBD2. V shed 1 base and J 4 bases; nucleotides not matched to a gene: 10. The CDR3 runs to 17 residues. Germline V gene sequence: CDR1 SGHVS, CDR2 FQNEAQ.

V gene TRBV19 combines with J gene TRBJ1-1; D is possibly TRBD1 (5 bases). Germline V lookup: CDR1 LNHDA, CDR2 SQIVND (reference sequence). CDR3 length: 14 amino acids. V gave up 5 bases and J gave up 0 bases, with 10 bases separating them. For the CDR3, the DNA is TGTGCCAGTAGTTCAGCGACAGTGAACACTGAAGCTTTCTTT. Its protein product is CASSSATVNTEAFF.

The chain employs TRBV5-1 and TRBJ1-2; possible D gene TRBD1, 6 bases. CDR1 and CDR2 from the germline V gene are SGHRS and YFSETQ. Trimming removed 4 bases from V and 4 bases from J, with 17 bases in between. This CDR3 spans 15 amino acids. CDR3 protein: CASSRGQTSPYGYTF. The CDR3 DNA follows: TGCGCCAGCAGCCGTGGACAGACATCTCCCTATGGCTACACCTTC.

This clone appeared once. This chain links TRBV10-1 with TRBJ1-1, with 7 bases aligning to TRBD1. The germline gives CDR1 WNHNN, CDR2 SYGVQD (reference sequence). Trimming took 3 bases from V and 4 from J; bases not matched to a gene: 8. The CDR3 has 15 amino acids. DNA for the CDR3: TGCGCCAGCAGTGACCCCGGGACAGTTGCCACTGAAGCTTTCTTT. Protein sequence: CASSDPGTVATEAFF.

The rearrangement joins TRBV27 to TRBJ1-4, with 9 bases lining up with TRBD1. CDR3 length: 14 residues. J was trimmed by 6 bases and V by 6 bases; bases with no gene match: 5. Germline V gives CDR1 MNHEY, CDR2 SMNVEV (reference sequence). CDR3 sequence (DNA): TGTGCCAGCAGGTCGACAGGGGGAGATGAAAAACTGTTTTTT. This sequence encodes CASRSTGGDEKLFF.

The chain joins TRBV7-9 to TRBJ2-2; possible D gene TRBD1, 6 bases. V lost 1 base and J lost 6, with 18 bases in between. Germline assignment: CDR1 SEHNR and CDR2 FQNEAQ (reference sequence). The CDR3 runs to 17 residues. The CDR3 DNA follows: TGTGCCAGCAGCTTAGAGTTTCAGGGGCAGGGTGCCGGGGAGCTGTTTTTT. It codes for CASSLEFQGQGAGELFF.

The chain combines TRBV18 with TRBJ1-1, with a tentative D call TRBD1 (5 bases). Germline V gives CDR1 KGHSH, CDR2 LQKENI. This CDR3 spans 15 amino acids. With 0 bases removed from V and 0 bases from J, the gap between germline ends came to 8 bases. The CDR3 loop reads CASSPPEGLNTEAFF. The CDR3 region has the DNA TGTGCCAGCTCACCACCGGAGGGGTTGAACACTGAAGCTTTCTTT.

The rearrangement links TRBV5-1 to TRBJ1-4, with a possible D match to TRBD1 (6 bases). CDR1 SGHRS and CDR2 YFSETQ come from the germline V gene. This CDR3 is built from 16 residues. The V end lost 4 bases, the J end lost 2 bases, and 15 bases lay between the germline ends. Here the CDR3 reads CASSPDRQATNEKLFF. For the CDR3, the DNA is TGCGCCAGCAGCCCGGATAGACAGGCGACTAATGAAAAACTGTTTTTT. Based on the CDR3 plus reference TRBV5-1 and TRBJ1-4, the full variable domain is KAGVTQTPRYLIKTRGQQVTLSCSPISGHRSVSWYQQTPGQGLQFLFEYFSETQRNKGNFPGRFSGRQFSNSRSEMNVSTLELGDSALYLCASSPDRQATNEKLFFGSGTQLSVL.

This rearrangement joins TRBV6-5 to TRBJ1-2, with a weak D call TRBD1 (5 bases). Germline V gene data show CDR1 as MNHEY and CDR2 as SVGAGI. V was shortened by 0 bases and J by 0 bases, with 8 bases between the two germline ends. The CDR3 length is 15 residues. The DNA for the CDR3 is TGTGCCAGCAGTTACTCTAGGGGTGCTAACTATGGCTACACCTTC. Amino acids: CASSYSRGANYGYTF.

This clone was counted once. CDR3: CAWKVEGDDTEAFF. The CDR3 coding sequence is TGTGCCTGGAAGGTAGAGGGAGATGACACTGAAGCTTTCTTT. The chain couples TRBV30 to TRBJ1-1, with D unresolved. Germline CDR1 is GTSNPN and CDR2 is SVGIG (reference sequence). Trimming pared 4 bases from V and 3 bases from J, leaving 15 bases between. The length of the CDR3 is 14 residues.

The CDR3 bases are TGTGCCAGCAGCTTAGCGCCTGGGACAGGGGACGCTTTCTTT. Protein product: CASSLAPGTGDAFF. J is TRBJ1-1 and V is TRBV7-2; 10 bases match TRBD1. The germline CDR1 and CDR2 sequences are SGHTA and FQGNSA. Trimming at V came to 0 bases and at J to 11 bases, leaving 6 bases not matched to a gene. This CDR3 contains 14 residues.

This clone was observed once. This chain connects TRBV5-1 to TRBJ1-2; maybe TRBD1 (5 bases). The germline CDR1 and CDR2 sequences are SGHRS and YFSETQ. This CDR3 contains 12 residues. Deletions cut 1 base from V and 6 bases from J, with 7 bases between. CDR3 residues: CASSLKGNGYTF. The CDR3 bases are TGCGCCAGCAGCTTGAAGGGGAATGGCTACACCTTC.

The chain uses TRBV5-1 and TRBJ1-1; TRBD1 aligns across 7 bases. This CDR3 spans 17 amino acids. CDR1 is SGHRS and CDR2 is YFSETQ in the germline V gene. The ends lost 4 bases at V and 5 bases at J; junction bases unmatched: 17. CDR3: CASSPYLGGGEGTEAFF. Written as DNA, the CDR3 is TGCGCCAGCAGCCCCTACCTTGGAGGGGGCGAGGGGACTGAAGCTTTCTTT.

The chain uses TRBV9 and TRBJ1-1, with TRBD1 matching over 7 bases. Looked up from germline, CDR1 is SGDLS and CDR2 is YYNGEE. The CDR3 runs 15 residues. The trim removed 4 bases at V and 1 base at J, leaving 7 bases unmatched. As DNA, the CDR3 is TGTGCCAGCAGCCCTTGGGACAGATGGAACACTGAAGCTTTCTTT. It is translated as CASSPWDRWNTEAFF.

The chain has TRBV4-1 and TRBJ2-3; 8 positions match TRBD2. This CDR3 is 15 amino acids long. CDR1 is MGHRA and CDR2 is YSYEKL in the germline V gene. Losses at the gene ends were 1 base for V and 3 bases for J; bases not matched to a gene: 3. The CDR3 protein is CASSQAGGRTDTQYF. The CDR3 DNA reads as TGCGCCAGCAGCCAAGCGGGGGGGCGGACAGATACGCAGTATTTT.

V and J are TRBV7-8 and TRBJ2-3; 10 bases align to TRBD2. From germline, CDR1 is SGHVS and CDR2 FQNEAQ. The CDR3 has 15 residues. Trimming cost V 6 bases and J 3 bases; bases outside gene matches: 6. CDR3 nucleotides: TGTGCCAGCAGATCCCTAGCGGGGGTGACAGATACGCAGTATTTT. It specifies CASRSLAGVTDTQYF.

The genes are TRBV7-9 and TRBJ2-7, with D tentatively TRBD1 (6 bases). This CDR3 has 19 amino acids. Trimming cost V 4 bases and J 7 bases, with 32 bases left between them. Germline CDR1 is SEHNR and CDR2 is FQNEAQ (reference sequence). The chain's CDR3 is CASSSTEMKQGTLDLEQYF. CDR3 coding DNA: TGTGCCAGCAGCTCCACTGAAATGAAACAGGGTACACTGGACTTGGAGCAGTACTTC.

Of note for this clone: Other DNA sequences of this sample code for an identical CDR3. The gene calls are TRBV6-5 and TRBJ1-2; D may be TRBD1 (6 bases). This CDR3 is built from 13 residues. Looked up from germline, CDR1 is MNHEY and CDR2 is SVGAGI. V was trimmed by 2 bases and J by 8 bases, leaving 12 bases between them. The CDR3 region has the DNA TGTGCCAGCAGTTACCCCACAGGGCGGGGCTACACCTTC. Protein product: CASSYPTGRGYTF.